A selection of T cell receptor beta chains follows, all from one sample in a study of T cells in Graves' hyperthyroidism and ophthalmopathy. Using its own MiXCR run on the multiplex PCR reads, TCRdb lists one record per CDR3 protein. Of some 460,000 distinct CDR3 sequences listed, 15% to 19% are singletons. What was sequenced was blood. The receptors were sampled from a woman under 30 with Graves' hyperthyroidism. CDR3s include the opening cysteine and the closing phenylalanine or tryptophan. Each record gives: CDR3 protein, CDR3 DNA, clone size, J gene, V gene, D gene. D genes are given only for firm matches. Clone size appears in some rows only: once, few, many, or a class for an expanded clone.

cdr3_aa: CASSAATVHSGANVLTF
cdr3_nt: TGTGCCAGCAGCGCGGCCACAGTACACTCTGGGGCCAACGTCCTGACTTTC
clone_size: NA
j_call: TRBJ2-6
v_call: TRBV9
d_call: NA

cdr3_aa: CASSPNSLNEQFF
cdr3_nt: TGTGCCAGCTCACCCAACAGTCTCAATGAGCAGTTCTTC
clone_size: many
j_call: TRBJ2-1
v_call: TRBV18
d_call: NA

cdr3_aa: CASGLRTGQPSRTDTQYF
cdr3_nt: TGTGCTAGTGGACTGCGGACGGGACAGCCTAGCCGCACAGATACGCAGTATTTT
clone_size: many
j_call: TRBJ2-3
v_call: TRBV12-5
d_call: TRBD1

cdr3_aa: CAISSGANVLTF
cdr3_nt: TGTGCCATCAGCTCTGGGGCCAACGTCCTGACTTTC
clone_size: NA
j_call: TRBJ2-6
v_call: TRBV10-3
d_call: NA

cdr3_aa: CASSQDSRPTQYF
cdr3_nt: TGTGCCAGCAGCCAAGATAGCCGCCCGACGCAGTACTTC
clone_size: many
j_call: TRBJ2-7
v_call: TRBV3-1
d_call: NA

cdr3_aa: CASSLHGTDNEQFF
cdr3_nt: TGTGCCAGCAGCTTGCATGGGACCGACAATGAGCAGTTCTTC
clone_size: many
j_call: TRBJ2-1
v_call: TRBV7-3
d_call: NA

cdr3_aa: CASSLAGGANSYNEQFF
cdr3_nt: TGTGCCAGCAGTTTAGCGGGCGGAGCGAATTCCTACAATGAGCAGTTCTTC
clone_size: many
j_call: TRBJ2-1
v_call: TRBV12-3/TRBV12-4
d_call: NA

cdr3_aa: CASSPQGVAQPQHF
cdr3_nt: TGTGCCAGCAGCCCACAGGGGGTTGCCCAGCCCCAGCATTTT
clone_size: many
j_call: TRBJ1-5
v_call: TRBV3-1
d_call: TRBD1

cdr3_aa: CASSAHGQGESPLHF
cdr3_nt: TGTGCCAGCAGCGCACACGGACAGGGAGAGTCACCCCTCCACTTT
clone_size: NA
j_call: TRBJ1-6
v_call: TRBV9
d_call: TRBD1

cdr3_aa: CASSMADNQPQHF
cdr3_nt: TGTGCCAGTAGTATGGCAGACAATCAGCCCCAGCATTTT
clone_size: few
j_call: TRBJ1-5
v_call: TRBV19
d_call: NA

cdr3_aa: CASSFGQGGSGELFF
cdr3_nt: TGTGCCAGCAGCTTTGGACAGGGAGGATCCGGGGAGCTGTTTTTT
clone_size: NA
j_call: TRBJ2-2
v_call: TRBV7-9
d_call: TRBD1

cdr3_aa: CASRSTSTIYF
cdr3_nt: TGTGCCAGCAGGTCCACTTCCACCATATATTTT
clone_size: NA
j_call: TRBJ1-3
v_call: TRBV13
d_call: NA

cdr3_aa: CASSPGTGLATGELFF
cdr3_nt: TGTGCCAGCAGCCCCGGGACAGGGTTGGCCACCGGGGAGCTGTTTTTT
clone_size: many
j_call: TRBJ2-2
v_call: TRBV7-3
d_call: TRBD1

cdr3_aa: CASSQVRGTEAFF
cdr3_nt: TGTGCCAGCAGCCAAGTACGGGGCACTGAAGCTTTCTTT
clone_size: many
j_call: TRBJ1-1
v_call: TRBV3-1
d_call: NA

cdr3_aa: CASSPGTSSETQYF
cdr3_nt: TGTGCCAGTAGTCCTGGGACTAGCTCGGAGACCCAGTACTTC
clone_size: few
j_call: TRBJ2-5
v_call: TRBV19
d_call: TRBD2

cdr3_aa: CASRTGSAEQFF
cdr3_nt: TGTGCCAGCCGCACAGGGTCGGCTGAGCAGTTCTTC
clone_size: few
j_call: TRBJ2-1
v_call: TRBV5-8
d_call: NA

cdr3_aa: CASSQLRTGRNSPLHF
cdr3_nt: TGTGCCAGCAGCCAACTACGGACAGGGCGTAATTCACCCCTCCACTTT
clone_size: NA
j_call: TRBJ1-6
v_call: TRBV3-1
d_call: TRBD1

cdr3_aa: CASSLIGGRALETQYF
cdr3_nt: TGTGCCAGCAGCTTAATCGGCGGGAGGGCCTTAGAGACCCAGTACTTC
clone_size: many
j_call: TRBJ2-5
v_call: TRBV7-3
d_call: TRBD2

cdr3_aa: CASSVAGRVQPQHF
cdr3_nt: TGCGCCAGCAGTGTGGCAGGGAGGGTTCAGCCCCAGCATTTT
clone_size: once
j_call: TRBJ1-5
v_call: TRBV6-1
d_call: NA

cdr3_aa: CASGIGQGAYEQYF
cdr3_nt: TGTGCCAGTGGAATAGGACAGGGGGCCTACGAGCAGTACTTC
clone_size: NA
j_call: TRBJ2-7
v_call: TRBV28
d_call: TRBD1

cdr3_aa: CASSPGFRTGGPWETQYF
cdr3_nt: TGTGCCAGCAGCCCCGGTTTCCGTACGGGGGGGCCGTGGGAGACCCAGTACTTC
clone_size: many
j_call: TRBJ2-5
v_call: TRBV11-2
d_call: TRBD2

cdr3_aa: CASSPTGTTADTQYF
cdr3_nt: TGTGCCAGCAGTCCAACCGGGACGACGGCAGATACGCAGTATTTT
clone_size: NA
j_call: TRBJ2-3
v_call: TRBV28
d_call: NA

cdr3_aa: CASGLGTGQGGYGYTF
cdr3_nt: TGTGCTAGTGGTTTGGGAACCGGACAGGGTGGCTATGGCTACACCTTC
clone_size: NA
j_call: TRBJ1-2
v_call: TRBV12-5
d_call: TRBD1

cdr3_aa: CASSPRGPGTGELFF
cdr3_nt: TGTGCCAGCAGCCCCCGGGGGCCGGGCACCGGGGAGCTGTTTTTT
clone_size: NA
j_call: TRBJ2-2
v_call: TRBV9
d_call: NA

cdr3_aa: CASSQDDRGNYGYTF
cdr3_nt: TGTGCCAGCAGCCAAGATGACAGGGGAAACTATGGCTACACCTTC
clone_size: many
j_call: TRBJ1-2
v_call: TRBV3-1
d_call: TRBD1

cdr3_aa: CASSLGGRGDTQYF
cdr3_nt: TGTGCCAGCAGCTTAGGCGGGAGGGGAGATACGCAGTATTTT
clone_size: many
j_call: TRBJ2-3
v_call: TRBV7-3
d_call: TRBD2

cdr3_aa: CASSLRTGNSPLHF
cdr3_nt: TGTGCCAGCAGCCTCCGAACAGGCAATTCACCCCTCCACTTT
clone_size: many
j_call: TRBJ1-6
v_call: TRBV3-1
d_call: NA

cdr3_aa: CASSYGREGDEQYF
cdr3_nt: TGTGCCAGCAGTTATGGCAGGGAGGGCGACGAGCAGTACTTC
clone_size: NA
j_call: TRBJ2-7
v_call: TRBV6-2/TRBV6-3
d_call: TRBD2

cdr3_aa: CASSRTSGGETQYF
cdr3_nt: TGTGCCAGCAGTCGGACTAGCGGTGGGGAGACCCAGTACTTC
clone_size: many
j_call: TRBJ2-5
v_call: TRBV2
d_call: TRBD2

cdr3_aa: CASRGQGLAGGRSDTQYF
cdr3_nt: TGTGCCAGCAGAGGTCAAGGGCTAGCGGGGGGAAGGTCAGATACGCAGTATTTT
clone_size: NA
j_call: TRBJ2-3
v_call: TRBV6-2/TRBV6-3
d_call: TRBD2

cdr3_aa: CAISGRQSYEQYF
cdr3_nt: TGTGCCATCAGTGGGCGGCAGTCCTACGAGCAGTACTTC
clone_size: many
j_call: TRBJ2-7
v_call: TRBV10-3
d_call: NA

cdr3_aa: CASRQSPRDEQFF
cdr3_nt: TGTGCCAGCAGACAAAGTCCGAGGGATGAGCAGTTCTTC
clone_size: many
j_call: TRBJ2-1
v_call: TRBV7-3
d_call: NA

cdr3_aa: CSATDDGTSGRALAYEQYF
cdr3_nt: TGCAGTGCCACCGACGACGGGACTAGCGGGAGGGCCCTTGCCTACGAGCAGTACTTC
clone_size: many
j_call: TRBJ2-7
v_call: TRBV20-1
d_call: TRBD2

cdr3_aa: CASSQLGQHSNQPQHF
cdr3_nt: TGTGCCAGCAGCCAACTAGGGCAGCATAGCAATCAGCCCCAGCATTTT
clone_size: many
j_call: TRBJ1-5
v_call: TRBV6-1
d_call: NA

cdr3_aa: CASTPGWGETQYF
cdr3_nt: TGCGCCAGCACCCCCGGTTGGGGGGAGACCCAGTACTTC
clone_size: NA
j_call: TRBJ2-5
v_call: TRBV5-1
d_call: NA

cdr3_aa: CASRVAGGPQETQYF
cdr3_nt: TGTGCCAGCAGGGTAGCGGGGGGACCTCAAGAGACCCAGTACTTC
clone_size: many
j_call: TRBJ2-5
v_call: TRBV28
d_call: TRBD2

cdr3_aa: CASRHRGWDAEAFF
cdr3_nt: TGTGCCAGCAGGCACAGGGGCTGGGATGCTGAAGCTTTCTTT
clone_size: many
j_call: TRBJ1-1
v_call: TRBV6-1
d_call: TRBD1

cdr3_aa: CASSVYGTTNTEAFF
cdr3_nt: TGTGCCAGTAGTGTTTACGGGACAACGAACACTGAAGCTTTCTTT
clone_size: many
j_call: TRBJ1-1
v_call: TRBV19
d_call: NA

cdr3_aa: CASSPTGTNYEQYF
cdr3_nt: TGTGCCAGCAGCCCCACAGGGACGAACTACGAGCAGTACTTC
clone_size: few
j_call: TRBJ2-7
v_call: TRBV9
d_call: NA

cdr3_aa: CASSQRGNTGELFF
cdr3_nt: TGTGCCAGCAGCCAGCGCGGTAACACCGGGGAGCTGTTTTTT
clone_size: few
j_call: TRBJ2-2
v_call: TRBV3-1
d_call: NA

cdr3_aa: CASSVGPEKLFF
cdr3_nt: TGTGCCAGCAGCGTTGGGCCTGAAAAACTGTTTTTT
clone_size: many
j_call: TRBJ1-4
v_call: TRBV11-3
d_call: NA

cdr3_aa: CAWEGGFGTEAFF
cdr3_nt: TGTGCCTGGGAGGGGGGGTTTGGCACTGAAGCTTTCTTT
clone_size: many
j_call: TRBJ1-1
v_call: TRBV30
d_call: NA

cdr3_aa: CSGFWDNEQFF
cdr3_nt: TGCAGTGGGTTCTGGGACAATGAGCAGTTCTTC
clone_size: many
j_call: TRBJ2-1
v_call: TRBV20-1
d_call: NA

cdr3_aa: CASSLRPPYGHGILETQYF
cdr3_nt: TGTGCCAGCAGTCTCCGACCGCCTTACGGCCACGGTATTTTGGAGACCCAGTACTTC
clone_size: few
j_call: TRBJ2-5
v_call: TRBV6-1
d_call: NA